Listed below are T cell receptor beta chains from one sample, sequenced in a study of molecular identifiers for immune sequencing clone quantification. TCRdb used MiXCR to reprocess the PCR reads, holding one entry per CDR3 protein. The table shows about 510,000 distinct CDR3 sequences, with about 25% occurring only once. The material sequenced was naive CD8+ T cells from blood, with Jurkat cell RNA spiked in. These receptors were taken from a human donor in good health. Some libraries in this study had Jurkat cell RNA spiked in. Each CDR3 is given with its conserved first and last residue. D genes are given only for firm matches. Some rows have no size entry. The others give once, few or many, or a class for an expanded clone.

TGTGCCAGCAGCCAAGTTGCGGGAGCAGAGACCCGGTACTTC CASSQVAGAETRYF TRBJ2-5 TRBV3-1 TRBD2 .
TGTGCCTGGAACAGGGGTCGGACCTACAATGAGCAGTTCTTC CAWNRGRTYNEQFF TRBJ2-1 TRBV30 TRBD1 few
TGTGCCAGCAGTGCCCGTGGGACGCCCATTACCTACGAGCAGTACTTC CASSARGTPITYEQYF TRBJ2-7 TRBV25-1 . many
TGCGCCAGCAGCTCTGGGACAGGGGTCTTCGACGGGCAGTACTTC CASSSGTGVFDGQYF TRBJ2-7 TRBV5-1 TRBD1 many
TGCAGTGCTAGGGGGACAACGATTAAGAACACTGAAGCTTTCTTT CSARGTTIKNTEAFF TRBJ1-1 TRBV20-1 . many
TGTGCCAGCAGCCAGGGAATGAGGTCGGGGACTGGTTCACCCCTCCACTTT CASSQGMRSGTGSPLHF TRBJ1-6 TRBV3-1 . .
TGTGCCTGGACTAGCGGGGGGGCAGTGACAGATACGCAGTATTTT CAWTSGGAVTDTQYF TRBJ2-3 TRBV30 TRBD2 few
TGCGCCAGCAGCTTCGGACAGGGGGCGTACGGGCAGTACTTC CASSFGQGAYGQYF TRBJ2-7 TRBV5-1 TRBD1 .
TGTGCCAGCTCACCAGGGATCGAGCCCCAGCATTTT CASSPGIEPQHF TRBJ1-5 TRBV18 . .
TGTGCCAGCAGCTTACTAGATGATACGCAGTATTTT CASSLLDDTQYF TRBJ2-3 TRBV7-9 . many
TGTGCCAGTAGTATTGGCTATAGCACAGATACGCAGTATTTT CASSIGYSTDTQYF TRBJ2-3 TRBV19 . .
TGTGCCAGCAGCATGACTAGCGGGGTAGCAGATACGCAGTATTTT CASSMTSGVADTQYF TRBJ2-3 TRBV2 TRBD2 many
TGTGCCAGCAGCCCGCCATGGGACGAGCAGTACTTC CASSPPWDEQYF TRBJ2-7 TRBV7-2 . many